This T cell receptor (beta chain) was sequenced in a study of blood T cell repertoires in COVID-19. The trim removed 0 bases at V and 8 bases at J, leaving 7 bases unmatched. Germline assignment: CDR1 MNHEY and CDR2 SVGEGT. This CDR3 has 15 amino acids. Per the authors' pipeline: For nucleated cells, counts were estimated from reference gene primer amplification. TCRdb's copy holds only in-frame clones and misses some; the assay was immunoSEQ multiplex PCR. V, J and clone size derive from that table, while D and trimming were established from the DNA sequence. Of about 100,000 clones in the sample, more than 65% were seen once.

The receptor was derived from a man between 65 and 85 years old with active or convalescent COVID-19. Sequencing input: peripheral blood. J is TRBJ2-1 and V is TRBV6-2 or TRBV6-3; 7 bases map to TRBD1. CDR3 sequence reads: CASSYSNRGLDEQFF. Written as DNA, the CDR3 is TGTGCCAGCAGTTACTCGAATAGGGGGCTCGATGAGCAGTTCTTC.